This T cell receptor beta chain was recorded in a study of human T cells and chemical hapten exposure. Findings and limits, study-wide: The number of TCRs over 1 in 1000 frequency stayed unchanged after DPC.

There are a few counts of this clonotype. Its target is not known. It was from unfractionated whole blood that total RNA was extracted. Via MiXCR, TCRdb re-called the 5' RACE reads, giving one row per CDR3 protein. The sample includes tens of thousands of distinct CDR3 sequences, under 10% seen only once; the top ten take roughly 2.4%. The clonotype was recovered from a male donor in good health.

CDR3 nucleotides: TGCAGTGCTAGAGTTGTCCAGATGAACACTGAAGCTTTCTTT. This codes for CSARVVQMNTEAFF. The chain employs TRBV20-1 and TRBJ1-1; no firm D call. This CDR3 is built from 14 residues. Trimming removed 1 base from V and 0 bases from J, with 9 bases in between. In germline, CDR1 is DFQATT, CDR2 SNEGSKA (reference sequence).